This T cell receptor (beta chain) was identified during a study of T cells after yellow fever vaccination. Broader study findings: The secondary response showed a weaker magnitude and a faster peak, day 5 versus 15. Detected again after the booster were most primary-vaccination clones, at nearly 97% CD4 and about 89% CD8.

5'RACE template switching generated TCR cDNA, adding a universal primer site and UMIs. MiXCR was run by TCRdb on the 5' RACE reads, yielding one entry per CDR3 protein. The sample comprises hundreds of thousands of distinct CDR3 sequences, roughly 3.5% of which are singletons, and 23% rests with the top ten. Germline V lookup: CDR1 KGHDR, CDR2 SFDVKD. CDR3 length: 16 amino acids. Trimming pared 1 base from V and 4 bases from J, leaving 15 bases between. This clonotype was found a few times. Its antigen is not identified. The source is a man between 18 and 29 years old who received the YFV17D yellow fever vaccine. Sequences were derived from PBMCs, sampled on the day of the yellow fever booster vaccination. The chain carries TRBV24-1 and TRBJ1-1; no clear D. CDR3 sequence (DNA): TGTGCCACCAGTGATTTCCGGGCCAACCCGGTCACTGAAGCTTTCTTT. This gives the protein CATSDFRANPVTEAFF.